This T cell receptor beta chain was obtained from a study of blood T cells in healthy people across ages. A second PCR, run for roughly 7 to 12 cycles, used a sample-barcoded 5' primer plus a J-beta primer mix. From each sample, at least 3 million paired-end reads containing CDR3 were obtained. TCRdb re-called the 5' RACE reads with MiXCR, one entry per CDR3 protein. This sample has roughly 1,700,000 distinct CDR3 sequences, with over 25% found just once. Russia was home to the donors, healthy Caucasian individuals aged about 6 to 90. Every donor contributed about 10 milliliters of peripheral blood by blood draw. Total RNA extraction produced at least 5.5 micrograms (per sample) for the study. Germline V gene sequence: CDR1 SGHTA, CDR2 FQGNSA. This CDR3 has 16 amino acids. The ends lost 2 bases at V and 13 bases at J; junction bases unmatched: 9.

The V and J genes are TRBV7-2 and TRBJ2-4; 15 bases line up with TRBD2. Specimen: blood. This clonotype originated in a woman in her 30s in good health. The CDR3 DNA reads as TGTGCCAGCAGCTTACAGGGACTAGCGGGGGGAAGGGAGCAGTACTTC. Its protein product is CASSLQGLAGGREQYF. Full variable domain (rest looked up from reference TRBV7-2 and TRBJ2-4): GAGVSQSPSNKVTEKGKDVELRCDPISGHTALYWYRQSLGQGLEFLIYFQGNSAPDKSGLPSDRFSAERTGGSVSTLTIQRTQQEDSAVYLCASSLQGLAGGREQYFGAGTRLSVL.